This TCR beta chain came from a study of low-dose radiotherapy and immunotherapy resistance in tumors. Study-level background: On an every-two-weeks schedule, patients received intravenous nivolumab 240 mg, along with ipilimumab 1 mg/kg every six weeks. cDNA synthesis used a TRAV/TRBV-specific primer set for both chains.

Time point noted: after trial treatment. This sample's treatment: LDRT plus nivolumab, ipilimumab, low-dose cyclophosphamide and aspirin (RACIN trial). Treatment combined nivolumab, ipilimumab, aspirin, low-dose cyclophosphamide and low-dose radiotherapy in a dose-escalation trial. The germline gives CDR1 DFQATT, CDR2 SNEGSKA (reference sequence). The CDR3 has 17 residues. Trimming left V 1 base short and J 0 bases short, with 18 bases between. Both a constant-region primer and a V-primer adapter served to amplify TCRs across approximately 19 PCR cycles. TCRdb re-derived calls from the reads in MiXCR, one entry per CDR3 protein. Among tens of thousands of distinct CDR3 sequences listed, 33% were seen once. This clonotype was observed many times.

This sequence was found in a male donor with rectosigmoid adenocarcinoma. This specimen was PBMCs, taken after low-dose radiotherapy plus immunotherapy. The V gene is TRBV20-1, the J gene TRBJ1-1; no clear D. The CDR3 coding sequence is TGCAGTGCTAGAGGGGAGACCGGAATCCGCATGAACACTGAAGCTTTCTTT. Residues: CSARGETGIRMNTEAFF.